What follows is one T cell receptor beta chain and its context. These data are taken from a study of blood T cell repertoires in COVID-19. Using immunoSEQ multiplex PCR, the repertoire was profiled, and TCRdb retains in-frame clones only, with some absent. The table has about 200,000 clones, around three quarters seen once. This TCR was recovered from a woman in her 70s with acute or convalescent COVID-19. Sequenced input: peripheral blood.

CDR3 sequence (DNA): TGTGCCAGCAGCTTGGCCGTGGGAGGTGAGCAGTTCTTC. It is translated as CASSLAVGGEQFF. The chain combines TRBV5-6 with TRBJ2-1, with D possibly being TRBD2 (6 bases). The germline CDR1 and CDR2 sequences are SGHDT and YYEEEE. This CDR3 has 13 amino acids. V was shortened by 0 bases and J by 9 bases, with 10 bases between the two germline ends. The full variable domain, completed using reference TRBV5-6 and TRBJ2-1, is DAGVTQSPTHLIKTRGQQVTLRCSPKSGHDTVSWYQQALGQGPQFIFQYYEEEERQRGNFPDRFSGHQFPNYSSELNVNALLLGDSALYLCASSLAVGGEQFFGPGTRLTVL.